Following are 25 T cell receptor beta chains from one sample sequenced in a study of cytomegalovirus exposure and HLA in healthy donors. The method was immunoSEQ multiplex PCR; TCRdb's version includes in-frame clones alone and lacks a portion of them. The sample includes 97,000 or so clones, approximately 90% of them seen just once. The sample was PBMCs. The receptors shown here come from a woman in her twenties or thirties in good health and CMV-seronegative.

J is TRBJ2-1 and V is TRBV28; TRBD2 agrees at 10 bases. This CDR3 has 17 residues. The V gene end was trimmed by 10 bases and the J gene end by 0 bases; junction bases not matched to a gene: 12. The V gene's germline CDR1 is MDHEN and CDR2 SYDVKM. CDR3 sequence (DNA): TGTGCCACCACAAGTAGCGGGAGGCCACACTCCTACAATGAGCAGTTCTTC. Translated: CATTSSGRPHSYNEQFF.

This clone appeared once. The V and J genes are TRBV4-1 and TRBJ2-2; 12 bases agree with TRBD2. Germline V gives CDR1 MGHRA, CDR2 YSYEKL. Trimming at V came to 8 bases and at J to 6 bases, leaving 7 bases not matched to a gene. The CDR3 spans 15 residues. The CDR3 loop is CASGSSGGAPGELFF. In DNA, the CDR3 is TGCGCCAGCGGATCTAGCGGGGGGGCCCCCGGGGAGCTGTTTTTT.

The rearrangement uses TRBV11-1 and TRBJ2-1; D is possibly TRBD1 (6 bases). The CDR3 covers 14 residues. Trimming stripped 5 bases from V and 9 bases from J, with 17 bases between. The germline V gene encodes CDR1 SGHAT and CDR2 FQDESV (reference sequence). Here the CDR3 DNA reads TGTGCCAGCAGCACAATAACAGGGTTCGGTGAGCAGTTCTTC. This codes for CASSTITGFGEQFF. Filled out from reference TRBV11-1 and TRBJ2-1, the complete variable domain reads EAEVAQSPRYKITEKSQAVAFWCDPISGHATLYWYRQILGQGPELLVQFQDESVVDDSQLPKDRFSAERLKGVDSTLKIQPAELGDSAMYLCASSTITGFGEQFFGPGTRLTVL.

The CDR3, as DNA: TGTGCCAGTAAGAGGACTAGCGGATACAATGAGCAGTTCTTC. Residues: CASKRTSGYNEQFF. The chain links TRBV19 to TRBJ2-1; 10 bases match TRBD2. J lost 4 bases, V lost 7 bases, and 4 bases had no gene match. The V gene's germline CDR1 is LNHDA and CDR2 SQIVND (reference sequence). CDR3 length: 14 residues.

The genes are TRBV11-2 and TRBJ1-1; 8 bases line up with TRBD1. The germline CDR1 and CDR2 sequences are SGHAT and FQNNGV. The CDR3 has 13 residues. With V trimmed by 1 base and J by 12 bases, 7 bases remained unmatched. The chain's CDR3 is CASSLGQGAKPFF. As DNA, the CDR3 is TGTGCCAGCAGCTTAGGGCAGGGGGCGAAGCCTTTCTTT.

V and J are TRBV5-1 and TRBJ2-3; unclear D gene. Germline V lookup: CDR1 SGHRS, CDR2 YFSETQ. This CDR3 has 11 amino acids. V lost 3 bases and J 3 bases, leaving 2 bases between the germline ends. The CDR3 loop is CASSSTDTQYF. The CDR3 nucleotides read TGCGCCAGCAGCTCGACAGATACGCAGTATTTT.

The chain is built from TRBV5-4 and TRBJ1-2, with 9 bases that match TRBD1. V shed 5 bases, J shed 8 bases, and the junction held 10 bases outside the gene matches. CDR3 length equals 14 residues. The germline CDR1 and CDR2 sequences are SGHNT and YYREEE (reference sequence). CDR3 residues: CASRHRDRVEGYTF. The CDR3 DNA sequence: TGTGCCAGCAGGCACCGGGACAGGGTAGAAGGCTACACCTTC.

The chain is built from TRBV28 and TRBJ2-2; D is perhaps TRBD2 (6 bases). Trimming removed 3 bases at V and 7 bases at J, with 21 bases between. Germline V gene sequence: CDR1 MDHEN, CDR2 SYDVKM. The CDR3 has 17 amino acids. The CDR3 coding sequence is TGTGCCAGCAGTTTCAGTGGTAGGGGAGGAAGGAGCGGGGAGCTGTTTTTT. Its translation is CASSFSGRGGRSGELFF.

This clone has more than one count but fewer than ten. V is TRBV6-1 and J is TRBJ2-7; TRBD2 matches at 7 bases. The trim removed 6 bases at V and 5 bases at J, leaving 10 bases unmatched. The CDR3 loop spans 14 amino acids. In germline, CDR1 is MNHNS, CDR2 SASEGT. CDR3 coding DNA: TGTGCCAGCAGCCGACTAGCAGAATTTAACGAGCAGTACTTC. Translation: CASSRLAEFNEQYF.

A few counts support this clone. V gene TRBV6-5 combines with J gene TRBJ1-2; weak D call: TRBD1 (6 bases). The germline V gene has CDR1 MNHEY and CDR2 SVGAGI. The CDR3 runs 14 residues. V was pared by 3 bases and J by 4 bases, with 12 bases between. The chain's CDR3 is CASSYFGQTYGYTF. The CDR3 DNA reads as TGTGCCAGCAGTTATTTCGGACAGACCTATGGCTACACCTTC.

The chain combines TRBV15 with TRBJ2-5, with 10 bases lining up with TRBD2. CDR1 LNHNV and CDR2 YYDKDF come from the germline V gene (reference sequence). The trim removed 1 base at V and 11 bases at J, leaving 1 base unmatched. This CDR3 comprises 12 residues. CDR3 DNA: TGTGCCACCAGCAGAGGAGCGGGAGGGCAGTACTTC. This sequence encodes CATSRGAGGQYF.

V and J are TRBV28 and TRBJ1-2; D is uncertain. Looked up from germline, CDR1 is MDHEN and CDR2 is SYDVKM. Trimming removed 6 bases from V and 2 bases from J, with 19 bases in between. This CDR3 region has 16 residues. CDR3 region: CASSPAEVSPNYGYTF. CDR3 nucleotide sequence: TGTGCCAGCAGCCCAGCCGAGGTAAGTCCAAACTATGGCTACACCTTC.

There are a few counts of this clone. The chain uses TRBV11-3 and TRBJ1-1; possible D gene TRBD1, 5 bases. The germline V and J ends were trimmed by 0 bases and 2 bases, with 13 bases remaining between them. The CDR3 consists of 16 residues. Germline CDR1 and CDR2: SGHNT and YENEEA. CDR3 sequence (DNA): TGTGCCAGCAGCTTAGATTTGGGGCAGGGAAACACTGAAGCTTTCTTT. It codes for CASSLDLGQGNTEAFF.

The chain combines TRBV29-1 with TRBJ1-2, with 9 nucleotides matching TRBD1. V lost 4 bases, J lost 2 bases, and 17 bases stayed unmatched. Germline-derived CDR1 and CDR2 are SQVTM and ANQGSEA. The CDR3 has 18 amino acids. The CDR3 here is CSVVGGTGKDLENYGYTF. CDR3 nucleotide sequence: TGCAGCGTTGTGGGGGGGACAGGGAAAGATCTGGAAAACTATGGCTACACCTTC.

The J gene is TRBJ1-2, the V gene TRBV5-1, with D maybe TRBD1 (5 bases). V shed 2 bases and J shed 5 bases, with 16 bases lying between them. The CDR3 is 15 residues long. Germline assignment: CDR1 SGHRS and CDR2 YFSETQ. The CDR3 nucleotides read TGCGCCAGCAGCTTAAGGCGTGTAGGGGTTTATGGCTACACCTTC. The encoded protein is CASSLRRVGVYGYTF.

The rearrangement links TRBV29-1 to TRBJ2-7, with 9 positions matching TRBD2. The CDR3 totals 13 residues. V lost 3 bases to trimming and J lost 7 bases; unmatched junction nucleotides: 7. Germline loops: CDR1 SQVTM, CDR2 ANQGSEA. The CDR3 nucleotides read TGCAGCGTTGATTCCGTAGCGGGAGTGGAGCAGTACTTC. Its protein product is CSVDSVAGVEQYF.

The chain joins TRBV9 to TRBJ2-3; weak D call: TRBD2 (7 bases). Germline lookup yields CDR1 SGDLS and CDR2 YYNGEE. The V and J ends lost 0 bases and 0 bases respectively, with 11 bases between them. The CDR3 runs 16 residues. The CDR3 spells CASSVGGRGSTDTQYF. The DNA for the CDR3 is TGTGCCAGCAGCGTAGGAGGGAGGGGGAGCACAGATACGCAGTATTTT.

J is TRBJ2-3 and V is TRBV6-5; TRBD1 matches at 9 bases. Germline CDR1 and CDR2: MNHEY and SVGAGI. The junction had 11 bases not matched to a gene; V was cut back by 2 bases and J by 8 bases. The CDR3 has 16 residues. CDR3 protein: CASSYIGTGLAVTQYF. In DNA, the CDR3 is TGTGCCAGCAGTTACATCGGGACAGGGCTAGCGGTTACGCAGTATTTT.

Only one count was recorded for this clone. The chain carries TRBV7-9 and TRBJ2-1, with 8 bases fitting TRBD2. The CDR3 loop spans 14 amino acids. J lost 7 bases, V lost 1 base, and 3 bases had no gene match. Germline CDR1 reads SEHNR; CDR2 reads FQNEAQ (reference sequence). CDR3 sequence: CASSLDGRANEQFF. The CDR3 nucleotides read TGTGCCAGCAGCTTAGACGGGAGGGCAAATGAGCAGTTCTTC.

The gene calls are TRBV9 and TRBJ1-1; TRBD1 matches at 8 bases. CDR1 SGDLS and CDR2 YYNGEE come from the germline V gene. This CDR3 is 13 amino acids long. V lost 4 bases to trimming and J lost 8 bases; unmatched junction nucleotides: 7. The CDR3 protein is CASSLRPGGEAFF. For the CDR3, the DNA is TGTGCCAGCAGCCTACGTCCAGGGGGCGAAGCTTTCTTT.

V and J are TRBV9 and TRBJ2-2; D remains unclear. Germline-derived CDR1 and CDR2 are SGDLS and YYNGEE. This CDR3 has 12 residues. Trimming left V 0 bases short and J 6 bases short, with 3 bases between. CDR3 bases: TGTGCCAGCAGCGTAGTATCCGGGGAGCTGTTTTTT. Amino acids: CASSVVSGELFF.

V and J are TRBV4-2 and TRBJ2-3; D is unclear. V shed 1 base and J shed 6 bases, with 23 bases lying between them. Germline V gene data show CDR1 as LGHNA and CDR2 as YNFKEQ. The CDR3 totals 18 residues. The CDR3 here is CASSQGLNIAKTMDTQYF. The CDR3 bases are TGTGCCAGCAGCCAAGGCCTAAACATAGCCAAAACCATGGATACGCAGTATTTT.

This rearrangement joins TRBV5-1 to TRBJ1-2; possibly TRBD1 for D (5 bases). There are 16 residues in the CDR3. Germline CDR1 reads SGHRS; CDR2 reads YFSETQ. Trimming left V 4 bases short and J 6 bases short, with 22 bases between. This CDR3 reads CASSLSRVKLLDGYTF. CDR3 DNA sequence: TGCGCCAGCAGCCTCTCCAGGGTCAAGCTGTTGGATGGCTACACCTTC.

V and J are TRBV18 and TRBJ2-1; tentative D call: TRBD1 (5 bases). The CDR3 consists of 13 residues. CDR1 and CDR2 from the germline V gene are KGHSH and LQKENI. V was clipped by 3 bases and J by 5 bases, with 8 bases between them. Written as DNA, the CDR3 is TGTGCCAGCTCACCCTTACAGGACAATGAGCAGTTCTTC. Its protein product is CASSPLQDNEQFF.

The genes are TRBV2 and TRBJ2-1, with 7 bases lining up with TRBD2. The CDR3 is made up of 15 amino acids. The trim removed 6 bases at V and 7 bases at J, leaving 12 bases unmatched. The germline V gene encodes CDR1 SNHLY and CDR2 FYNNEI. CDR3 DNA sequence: TGTGCCAGCAGCGGGCTACTAGCGACGGAGAATGAGCAGTTCTTC. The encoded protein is CASSGLLATENEQFF.